These 10 T cell receptor beta chains originate from one sample sequenced in a study of shared clonotypes between healthy human individuals (dated by TCRdb to 2020 to 2021). Library preparation employed the immunoSEQ multiplex PCR assay. In its TCRdb copy, this immuneACCESS table keeps in-frame sequences only and misses some clones. Where compared with another copy, unresolved V genes explain less than half of these, and the others have no known cause. For this sample the table gives millions of clones, of which 85% to 95% were detected only once. The biggest ten clones account for 1.5% to 2% of the sample. CD8 naive samples consisted of CD45RO-negative cells that were positively selected for CCR7, yielding a CD45RA+CCR7+ population without TemRA cells. Sequenced sample: naive CD8+ T cells from PBMCs. The cell subset or site label here, explained by the study, means: CD45RA+CCR7+. Source of these receptors: a man aged 18 to 29 in good health. Some clones in this sample may be carry-over from other donors' samples.

This sequence joins TRBV7-9 and TRBJ2-7; possible D gene TRBD2, 7 bases. CDR1 is SEHNR and CDR2 is FQNEAQ in the germline V gene (reference sequence). The CDR3 covers 13 residues. Trimming took off 5 bases at V and 6 bases at J, with 14 bases between the two ends. Here the CDR3 reads CASSEGGRLEQYF. CDR3 DNA: TGTGCCAGCAGCGAGGGGGGGCGGCTCGAGCAGTACTTC.

The chain couples TRBV4-2 to TRBJ2-1, with D possibly being TRBD2 (5 bases). This CDR3 has 14 amino acids. Trimming removed 0 bases at V and 7 bases at J, with 10 bases between. The germline CDR1 and CDR2 sequences are LGHNA and YNFKEQ. For the CDR3, the DNA is TGTGCCAGCAGCCAAGAGGCTAGCCTTAATGAGCAGTTCTTC. Encoded protein: CASSQEASLNEQFF.

The chain employs TRBV2 and TRBJ2-7, with 9 nucleotides matching TRBD1. The CDR3 is 14 amino acids. Germline assignment: CDR1 SNHLY and CDR2 FYNNEI. V was clipped by 4 bases and J by 6 bases; unmatched bases: 7. In DNA, the CDR3 is TGTGCCAGCAGTGGAGAGACAGGGGGGGTCGAGCAGTACTTC. The encoded protein is CASSGETGGVEQYF.

The chain joins TRBV11-1 to TRBJ2-4; possibly TRBD1 or TRBD2 for D (7 bases each). The germline gives CDR1 SGHAT, CDR2 FQDESV (reference sequence). Trimming shortened V by 5 bases and J by 6 bases, and 17 bases separated the two germline ends. This CDR3 is built from 15 residues. The CDR3 protein is CASSQSDREGNIQYF. For the CDR3, the DNA is TGTGCCAGCAGCCAATCCGACAGGGAGGGAAACATTCAGTACTTC.

The chain has TRBV7-2 and TRBJ2-3, with D perhaps matching TRBD2 (5 bases). Trimming removed 3 bases from V and 3 bases from J, with 16 bases in between. Looked up from germline, CDR1 is SGHTA and CDR2 is FQGNSA. This CDR3 is built from 16 residues. The CDR3 nucleotides are TGTGCCAGCAGCTTGTTGAGGGAAGCTTCTACAGATACGCAGTATTTT. Translated, it gives CASSLLREASTDTQYF.

V usage is TRBV27 and J usage is TRBJ2-1, with 7 positions matching TRBD2. The CDR3 totals 14 residues. Trimming removed 0 bases from V and 9 bases from J; junction bases left unmatched: 5. CDR1 and CDR2 (germline): MNHEY, SMNVEV (reference sequence). The CDR3 sequence: CASSLSTGGIEQFF. CDR3 bases: TGTGCCAGCAGTTTATCGACGGGGGGTATTGAGCAGTTCTTC.

The chain recombines TRBV5-1 with TRBJ2-2, with 13 bases fitting TRBD2. The CDR3 sequence is 17 residues long. V was pared by 6 bases and J by 6 bases, with 11 bases of the junction left unmatched. Germline CDR1 is SGHRS and CDR2 is YFSETQ. The CDR3 protein is CASTTEPGLAGPGELFF. CDR3 bases: TGCGCCAGCACTACCGAACCGGGACTAGCGGGACCCGGGGAGCTGTTTTTT. Complete variable domain (other parts from reference TRBV5-1 and TRBJ2-2): KAGVTQTPRYLIKTRGQQVTLSCSPISGHRSVSWYQQTPGQGLQFLFEYFSETQRNKGNFPGRFSGRQFSNSRSEMNVSTLELGDSALYLCASTTEPGLAGPGELFFGEGSRLTVL.

The rearrangement joins TRBV27 to TRBJ2-7, with 10 bases aligning to TRBD1. V lost 4 bases and J lost 1; bases outside the gene matches: 7. CDR1 and CDR2 from the germline V gene are MNHEY and SMNVEV (reference sequence). The CDR3 sequence is 16 residues long. The CDR3, as DNA: TGTGCCAGCAGTTCGGTCGGGACAGGGGTTTCCTACGAGCAGTACTTC. Protein sequence: CASSSVGTGVSYEQYF.

J is TRBJ2-2 and V is TRBV6-1; a possible D gene is TRBD1 (5 bases). Trimming took 0 bases from V and 5 from J, leaving 10 bases between them. CDR3 length: 15 amino acids. Germline CDR1 is MNHNS and CDR2 is SASEGT. CDR3: CASSEADRGTGELFF. The CDR3, as DNA: TGTGCCAGCAGTGAAGCGGATAGGGGAACCGGGGAGCTGTTTTTT.

The chain links TRBV5-1 to TRBJ2-7, with TRBD2 identical over 7 bases. Germline V gene data show CDR1 as SGHRS and CDR2 as YFSETQ. V lost 7 bases, J lost 1 base, and 14 bases stayed unmatched. This CDR3 has 16 residues. The CDR3 bases are TGCGCCAGCCGCAATATAGCGGGCGCCCCGTCCTACGAGCAGTACTTC. This translates into CASRNIAGAPSYEQYF. The full variable domain, rest sourced from reference TRBV5-1 and TRBJ2-7, is KAGVTQTPRYLIKTRGQQVTLSCSPISGHRSVSWYQQTPGQGLQFLFEYFSETQRNKGNFPGRFSGRQFSNSRSEMNVSTLELGDSALYLCASRNIAGAPSYEQYFGPGTRLTVT.